One and the same sample provided the 27 T cell receptor beta chains below, sequenced in a study of CD8 T cells in ankylosing spondylitis. TCRdb recomputed calls from the 5' RACE reads with MiXCR, one row per CDR3 protein. The table has roughly 700,000 distinct CDR3 sequences, around 20% seen once; the top ten hold over 15%. No antigens are known for them. Broader study findings: Roughly eight highly homologous variants made up a TCR beta motif that seemed to typify ankylosing spondylitis blood.

The sequenced sample consisted of blood, either unsorted or a sorted T cell fraction (not recorded which). Source of these receptors: a male donor with ankylosing spondylitis.

This clonotype was observed many times. The chain has TRBV3-1 and TRBJ2-2; D ambiguous. CDR3 size: 11 residues. Germline V gives CDR1 LGHDT, CDR2 YNNKEL (reference sequence). V shed 1 base and J shed 6 bases, with 0 bases lying between them. The CDR3 coding sequence is TGTGCCAGCAGCCAAGCCGGGGAGCTGTTTTTT. This gives the protein CASSQAGELFF.

The chain links TRBV12-3 or TRBV12-4 to TRBJ2-3; D is undetermined. The CDR3 consists of 14 residues. V was pared by 2 bases and J by 6 bases, with 12 bases between. This CDR3 is CASSLKATADTQYF. As DNA, the CDR3 is TGTGCCAGCAGTTTAAAAGCGACGGCCGATACGCAGTATTTT.

This clonotype has at least ten counts. The rearrangement links TRBV4-1 to TRBJ2-3; 11 bases are a match to TRBD2. The CDR3 covers 18 residues. CDR1 is MGHRA and CDR2 is YSYEKL in the germline V gene. J gave up 6 bases and V 1 base, and 12 bases lay outside the gene matches. The CDR3 is CASSQVGRASGGPDTQYF. In nucleotides, the CDR3 is TGCGCCAGCAGCCAAGTAGGTCGGGCTAGCGGGGGGCCTGATACGCAGTATTTT.

This clonotype has more than one count but fewer than ten. The V call is TRBV4-2, the J call TRBJ1-5, with TRBD1 matching over 8 bases. V was clipped by 0 bases and J by 6 bases; unmatched bases: 10. CDR1 and CDR2 from the germline V gene are LGHNA and YNFKEQ. This CDR3 is 17 amino acids long. CDR3 sequence reads: CASSQEDRERGAQPQHF. DNA for the CDR3: TGTGCCAGCAGCCAAGAGGACAGGGAGCGCGGTGCTCAGCCCCAGCATTTT.

This chain joins TRBV6-2 or TRBV6-3 and TRBJ2-2, with D possibly TRBD1 on 6 matching bases. V was trimmed by 0 bases and J by 6 bases, leaving 11 bases between them. The germline V gene has CDR1 MNHEY and CDR2 SVGEGT. The length of the CDR3 is 15 residues. CDR3 nucleotides: TGTGCCAGCAGTTACTCACCACAGGGCCCCGGGGAGCTGTTTTTT. Its translation is CASSYSPQGPGELFF.

V usage is TRBV5-6 and J usage is TRBJ2-7; 8 nucleotides agree with TRBD1. The junction had 6 bases not matched to a gene; V was cut back by 4 bases and J by 6 bases. This CDR3 comprises 13 residues. CDR1 is SGHDT, CDR2 YYEEEE, per germline. CDR3: CASSPGTGSEQYF. Here the CDR3 DNA reads TGTGCCAGCAGCCCCGGGACAGGTAGCGAGCAGTACTTC.

The V and J genes are TRBV12-3 or TRBV12-4 and TRBJ2-5; D remains unclear. The V and J ends lost 5 bases and 5 bases respectively, with 12 bases between them. This CDR3 comprises 13 residues. The CDR3 region has the DNA TGTGCCAGCAGTACCAACGGGTGGGAGACCCAGTACTTC. Protein sequence: CASSTNGWETQYF.

The chain uses TRBV18 and TRBJ2-7; the D gene is possibly TRBD1 (6 bases). The V end was cut by 2 bases, the J end by 2 bases, with 13 bases between. CDR1 is KGHSH and CDR2 is LQKENI in the germline V gene. The CDR3 totals 15 residues. The CDR3 spells CASSPGQNPTYEQYF. The CDR3 region has the DNA TGTGCCAGCTCACCAGGACAGAACCCAACCTACGAGCAGTACTTC.

This clonotype was counted many times. This chain uses TRBV15 with TRBJ2-3; D tentatively reads TRBD1 or TRBD2 (5 bases each). Trimming stripped 0 bases from V and 2 bases from J, with 9 bases between. CDR1 is LNHNV and CDR2 is YYDKDF in the germline V gene (reference sequence). This CDR3 is 15 amino acids long. The CDR3 loop is CATSRDRGVTDTQYF. CDR3 coding DNA: TGTGCCACCAGCAGAGATCGAGGGGTCACAGATACGCAGTATTTT.

This clonotype was counted a few times. The chain couples TRBV20-1 to TRBJ2-1, with 13 nucleotides matching TRBD2. Germline lookup yields CDR1 DFQATT and CDR2 SNEGSKA (reference sequence). This CDR3 contains 14 residues. V gave up 5 bases and J gave up 8 bases; unmatched junction bases: 6. CDR3 loop: CSALTSGRGHEQFF. As DNA, the CDR3 is TGCAGTGCTTTAACTAGCGGGAGGGGGCATGAGCAGTTCTTC.

This clonotype was detected ten times or more. The rearrangement links TRBV12-3 or TRBV12-4 to TRBJ2-1; tentatively, D is TRBD2 (6 bases). V gave up 4 bases and J gave up 9 bases, with 13 bases separating them. The CDR3 totals 13 residues. The CDR3 coding sequence is TGTGCCAGCAGTTATCAGGGAGGCGGTGAGCAGTTCTTC. It specifies CASSYQGGGEQFF.

The CDR3 is CAWKLGISGTEAFF. CDR3 coding DNA: TGTGCCTGGAAGCTCGGCATAAGCGGGACTGAAGCTTTCTTT. The chain joins TRBV30 to TRBJ1-1, with D unresolved. V shed 4 bases and J shed 5 bases, with 17 bases lying between them. This CDR3 has 14 amino acids. Looked up from germline, CDR1 is GTSNPN and CDR2 is SVGIG (reference sequence).

This clonotype has only one observation. The chain combines TRBV12-3 or TRBV12-4 with TRBJ2-2; D could derive from TRBD1 or TRBD2 (5 bases each). The germline V and J ends were trimmed by 6 bases and 4 bases, with 18 bases remaining between them. The CDR3 spans 16 residues. In nucleotides, the CDR3 is TGTGCCAGCAGCGTTACGGGGACCCGTGTCACCGGGGAGCTGTTTTTT. It is translated as CASSVTGTRVTGELFF.

This sequence joins TRBV20-1 and TRBJ2-5; D perhaps matches TRBD2 (6 bases). The V gene's germline CDR1 is DFQATT and CDR2 SNEGSKA (reference sequence). V was pared by 0 bases and J by 4 bases, with 18 bases between. This CDR3 region has 16 residues. CDR3 protein: CSAREGLAPRVETQYF. In nucleotides, the CDR3 is TGCAGTGCTAGAGAGGGCCTAGCGCCAAGGGTAGAGACCCAGTACTTC.

The rearrangement uses TRBV12-3 or TRBV12-4 and TRBJ2-3, with 8 bases aligning to TRBD1. The CDR3 length is 16 residues. V gave up 2 bases and J gave up 2 bases; unmatched junction bases: 6. The CDR3 is CASSLSPGGDTDTQYF. As DNA, the CDR3 is TGTGCCAGCAGTTTATCCCCAGGGGGCGACACAGATACGCAGTATTTT.

There are a few counts of this clonotype. The V gene is TRBV29-1, the J gene TRBJ2-7; perhaps TRBD1 as D (5 bases). V was trimmed by 4 bases and J by 2 bases, leaving 9 bases between them. CDR3 length: 12 residues. Germline V gene lookup returns CDR1 SQVTM and CDR2 ANQGSEA. This chain's CDR3 is CSVGGGPYEQYF. The CDR3, as DNA: TGCAGCGTTGGGGGCGGACCCTACGAGCAGTACTTC.

This clonotype was seen a handful of times. The chain joins TRBV12-3 or TRBV12-4 to TRBJ2-5, with TRBD2 identical over 9 bases. V was clipped by 2 bases and J by 4 bases; unmatched bases: 5. The CDR3 is 15 residues long. The CDR3 region has the DNA TGTGCCAGCAGTTTACGGCTAGCGGGGCGAGAGACCCAGTACTTC. Encoded protein: CASSLRLAGRETQYF.

The rearrangement uses TRBV20-1 and TRBJ1-1, with no clear D. Trimming shortened V by 5 bases and J by 3 bases, and 22 bases separated the two germline ends. This CDR3 has 16 amino acids. CDR1 is DFQATT and CDR2 is SNEGSKA in the germline V gene (reference sequence). The CDR3 bases are TGCAGTGCTTCGGACCAAAAATACGAAGTATACACTGAAGCTTTCTTT. It yields the protein CSASDQKYEVYTEAFF.

This clonotype came up a few times. The chain is built from TRBV27 and TRBJ1-3; D is uncertain. The CDR3 has 15 amino acids. Looked up from germline, CDR1 is MNHEY and CDR2 is SMNVEV (reference sequence). Deletions cut 1 base from V and 3 bases from J, with 10 bases between. CDR3 sequence reads: CASSLFGGYGNTIYF. CDR3 DNA sequence: TGTGCCAGCAGTTTATTTGGAGGATATGGAAACACCATATATTTT.

This clonotype was detected only a few times. The chain combines TRBV28 with TRBJ1-1; D unclear. Germline lookup yields CDR1 MDHEN and CDR2 SYDVKM. CDR3 length equals 14 residues. The germline V and J ends were trimmed by 6 bases and 1 base, with 12 bases remaining between them. The CDR3 DNA is TGTGCCAGCAGACCATTACGAGGGAACACTGAAGCTTTCTTT. Amino acid sequence: CASRPLRGNTEAFF.

The table lists this clonotype with a few counts. This rearrangement joins TRBV7-8 to TRBJ2-7; D unclear. V was clipped by 5 bases and J by 4 bases, with 15 bases between them. The CDR3 has 14 residues. From germline, CDR1 is SGHVS and CDR2 FQNEAQ. The CDR3 sequence is CASSKSTQDYEQYF. CDR3 nucleotides: TGTGCCAGCAGCAAGTCAACCCAGGATTACGAGCAGTACTTC.

The chain joins TRBV7-9 to TRBJ2-7; 8 bases line up with TRBD2. The CDR3 contains 14 residues. The germline V gene has CDR1 SEHNR and CDR2 FQNEAQ (reference sequence). The V segment lost 5 bases and the J segment 1 base; nucleotides outside the gene matches: 4. This CDR3 reads CASSTSSGSYEQYF. DNA for the CDR3: TGTGCCAGCAGCACCTCTAGCGGGTCCTACGAGCAGTACTTC.

The rearrangement links TRBV6-1 to TRBJ1-3; D might be TRBD1 (6 bases). CDR3 length equals 16 residues. V was cut by 6 bases and J by 1 base, with 16 bases left in between. The germline gives CDR1 MNHNS, CDR2 SASEGT. For the CDR3, the DNA is TGTGCCAGCAGCCACGGACAGCAAATTTCTGGAAACACCATATATTTT. Its protein is CASSHGQQISGNTIYF.

J is TRBJ2-2 and V is TRBV24-1; 8 bases align to TRBD2. Germline CDR1 is KGHDR and CDR2 is SFDVKD. Trimming at V came to 2 bases and at J to 7 bases, leaving 11 bases not matched to a gene. This CDR3 spans 17 amino acids. This CDR3 is CATSDSKPGLVVGELFF. Here the CDR3 DNA reads TGTGCCACCAGTGATTCAAAACCGGGACTAGTTGTCGGGGAGCTGTTTTTT.

This clonotype occurred many times. This chain connects TRBV4-2 to TRBJ2-3; D is undetermined. V was pared by 0 bases and J by 0 bases, with 13 bases between. This CDR3 comprises 17 residues. Germline V gene lookup returns CDR1 LGHNA and CDR2 YNFKEQ. The CDR3 here is CASSQDRGTPSTDTQYF. In DNA form, the CDR3 reads TGTGCCAGCAGCCAAGATAGAGGAACTCCCAGCACAGATACGCAGTATTTT.

This clonotype appeared a few times. The rearrangement links TRBV5-1 to TRBJ2-5; D not certain. The V end was cut by 3 bases, the J end by 2 bases, with 11 bases between. Germline V gives CDR1 SGHRS, CDR2 YFSETQ. The CDR3 length is 14 residues. Written as DNA, the CDR3 is TGCGCCAGCAGCTCTCTAGACGGGCAAGAGACCCAGTACTTC. Protein: CASSSLDGQETQYF.

The rearrangement uses TRBV5-1 and TRBJ1-1, with 9 bases aligning to TRBD1. CDR3 length equals 17 residues. V trimming: 0 bases; J trimming: 0 bases; junction bases outside the gene matches: 6. The germline V gene encodes CDR1 SGHRS and CDR2 YFSETQ. In DNA form, the CDR3 reads TGCGCCAGCAGCTTGGGGGACAGGGACCCGATGAACACTGAAGCTTTCTTT. Translated: CASSLGDRDPMNTEAFF.